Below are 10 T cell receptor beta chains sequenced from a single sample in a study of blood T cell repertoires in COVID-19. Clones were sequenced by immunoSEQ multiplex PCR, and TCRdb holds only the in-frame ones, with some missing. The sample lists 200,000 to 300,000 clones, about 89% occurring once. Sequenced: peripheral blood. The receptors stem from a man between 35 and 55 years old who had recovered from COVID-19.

The CDR3 sequence: CASGSGQGTYEQYF. CDR3 nucleotide sequence: TGTGCTAGTGGTTCTGGACAGGGAACCTACGAGCAGTACTTC. V and J are TRBV12-5 and TRBJ2-7, with 8 nucleotides matching TRBD1. This CDR3 region has 14 residues. V lost 4 bases to trimming and J lost 2 bases; unmatched junction nucleotides: 4. Germline loops: CDR1 LGHNT, CDR2 FRNRAP.

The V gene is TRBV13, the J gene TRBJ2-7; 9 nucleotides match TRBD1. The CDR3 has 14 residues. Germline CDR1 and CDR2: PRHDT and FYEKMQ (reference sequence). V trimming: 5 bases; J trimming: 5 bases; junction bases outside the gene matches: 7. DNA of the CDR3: TGTGCCAGCAGCACTGGACAGGGGATGGACGAGCAGTACTTC. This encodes CASSTGQGMDEQYF.

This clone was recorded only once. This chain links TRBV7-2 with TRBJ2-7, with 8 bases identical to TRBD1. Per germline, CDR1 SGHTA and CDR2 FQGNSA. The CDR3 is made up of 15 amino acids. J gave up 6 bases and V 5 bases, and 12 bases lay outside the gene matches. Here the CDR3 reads CASSPRGQGSSEQYF. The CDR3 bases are TGTGCCAGCAGCCCGCGAGGACAGGGCAGTTCCGAGCAGTACTTC.

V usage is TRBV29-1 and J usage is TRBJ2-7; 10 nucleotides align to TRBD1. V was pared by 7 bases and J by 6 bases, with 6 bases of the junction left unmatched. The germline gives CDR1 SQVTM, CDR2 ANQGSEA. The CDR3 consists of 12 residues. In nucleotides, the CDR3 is TGCAGCGGGGGACGGGACAGGGGCGAGCAGTACTTC. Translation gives CSGGRDRGEQYF.

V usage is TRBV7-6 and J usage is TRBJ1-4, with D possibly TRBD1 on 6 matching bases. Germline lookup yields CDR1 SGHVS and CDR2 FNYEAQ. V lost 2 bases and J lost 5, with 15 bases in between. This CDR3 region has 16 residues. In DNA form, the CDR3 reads TGTGCCAGCAGCTTAAAATCGCGGGGGGCAAATGAAAAACTGTTTTTT. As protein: CASSLKSRGANEKLFF.

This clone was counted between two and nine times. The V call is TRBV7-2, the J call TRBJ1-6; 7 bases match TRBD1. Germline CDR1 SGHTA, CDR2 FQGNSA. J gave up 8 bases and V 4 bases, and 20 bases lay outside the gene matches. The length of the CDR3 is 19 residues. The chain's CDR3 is CASSSPAGQRITPDSPLHF. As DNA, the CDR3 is TGTGCCAGCAGCTCACCGGCGGGACAGAGAATTACCCCAGATTCACCCCTCCACTTT.

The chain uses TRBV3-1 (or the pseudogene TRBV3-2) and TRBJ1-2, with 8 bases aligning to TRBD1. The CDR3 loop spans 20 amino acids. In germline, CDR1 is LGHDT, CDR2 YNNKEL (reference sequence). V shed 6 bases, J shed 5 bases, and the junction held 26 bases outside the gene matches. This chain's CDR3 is CASSHNIPFLTGDIPYGYTF. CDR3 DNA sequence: TGTGCCAGCAGTCACAACATACCCTTCCTGACAGGGGATATCCCTTATGGCTACACCTTC.

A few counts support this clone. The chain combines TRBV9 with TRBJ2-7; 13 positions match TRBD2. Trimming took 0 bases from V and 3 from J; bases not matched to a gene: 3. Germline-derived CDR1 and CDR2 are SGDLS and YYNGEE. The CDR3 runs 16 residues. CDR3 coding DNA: TGTGCCAGCAGCGTAGGCGGACTAGCGGGAGTCTACGAGCAGTACTTC. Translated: CASSVGGLAGVYEQYF. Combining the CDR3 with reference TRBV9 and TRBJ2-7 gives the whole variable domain DSGVTQTPKHLITATGQRVTLRCSPRSGDLSVYWYQQSLDQGLQFLIQYYNGEERAKGNILERFSAQQFPDLHSELNLSSLELGDSALYFCASSVGGLAGVYEQYFGPGTRLTVT.

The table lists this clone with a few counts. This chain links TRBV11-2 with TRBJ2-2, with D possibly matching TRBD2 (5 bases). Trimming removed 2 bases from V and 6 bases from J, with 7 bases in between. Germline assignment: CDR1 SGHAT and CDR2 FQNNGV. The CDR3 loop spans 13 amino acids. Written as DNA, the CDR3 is TGTGCCAGCAGCTTACGAGCGGCCGGGGAGCTGTTTTTT. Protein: CASSLRAAGELFF. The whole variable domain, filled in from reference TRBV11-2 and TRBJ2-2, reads EAGVAQSPRYKIIEKRQSVAFWCNPISGHATLYWYQQILGQGPKLLIQFQNNGVVDDSQLPKDRFSAERLKGVDSTLKIQPAKLEDSAVYLCASSLRAAGELFFGEGSRLTVL.

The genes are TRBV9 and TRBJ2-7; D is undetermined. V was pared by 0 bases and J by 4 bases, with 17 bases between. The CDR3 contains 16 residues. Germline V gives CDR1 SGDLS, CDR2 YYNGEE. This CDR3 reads CASSVDLSASGYEQYF. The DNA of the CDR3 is TGTGCCAGCAGCGTAGATCTGTCGGCGTCGGGTTACGAGCAGTACTTC.